The following is a T cell receptor (beta chain) sequence with its context. It was with random hexamers that roughly 0.45 to 1 ug RNA was reverse transcribed. The authors amplified TCR beta CDR3 across 54 Vbeta and 13 Jbeta using immunoSEQ multiplex PCR. TCRdb reprocessed the immunoSEQ multiplex PCR reads via MiXCR and lists one record per CDR3 protein. The data contain approximately 200,000 distinct CDR3 sequences, more than 85% of them seen just once; the ten biggest clones take up approximately 0.08%. These data are taken from a study of CD8 T cells in Susac syndrome. Trimming removed 2 bases from V and 5 bases from J, with 7 bases in between. The CDR3 runs to 12 residues. The V gene's germline CDR1 is MNHNY and CDR2 SVGAGI (reference sequence). Sequencing of TCR beta, carried out with a high-throughput approach, was applied to CD8+ and CD4+ T cells from the blood.

Material for sequencing was CD4+ T cells from PBMCs. The receptor was isolated from a human donor with multiple sclerosis. This chain connects TRBV6-6 to TRBJ2-7; the D is unclear. The CDR3 nucleotides are TGTGCCAGCAGTTACGTCAACAACGAGCAGTACTTC. This translates into CASSYVNNEQYF.